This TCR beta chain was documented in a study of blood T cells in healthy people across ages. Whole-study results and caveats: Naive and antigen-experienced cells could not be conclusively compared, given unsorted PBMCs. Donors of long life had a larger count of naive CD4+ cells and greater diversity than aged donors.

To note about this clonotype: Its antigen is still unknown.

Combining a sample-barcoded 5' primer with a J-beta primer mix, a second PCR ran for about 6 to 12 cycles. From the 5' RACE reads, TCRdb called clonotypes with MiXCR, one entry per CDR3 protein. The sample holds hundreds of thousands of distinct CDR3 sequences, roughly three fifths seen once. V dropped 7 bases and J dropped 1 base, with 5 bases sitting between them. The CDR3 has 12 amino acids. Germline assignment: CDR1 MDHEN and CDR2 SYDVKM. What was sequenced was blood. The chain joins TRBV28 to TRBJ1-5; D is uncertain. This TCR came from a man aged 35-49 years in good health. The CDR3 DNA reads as TGTGCCAGCACAGAGAGCAATCAGCCCCAGCATTTT. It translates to CASTESNQPQHF.